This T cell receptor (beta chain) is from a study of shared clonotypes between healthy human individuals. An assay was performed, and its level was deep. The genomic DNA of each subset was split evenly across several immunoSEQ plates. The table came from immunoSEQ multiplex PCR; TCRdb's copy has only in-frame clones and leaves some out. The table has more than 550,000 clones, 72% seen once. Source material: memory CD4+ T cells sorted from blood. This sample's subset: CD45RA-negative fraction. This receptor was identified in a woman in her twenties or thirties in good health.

CDR3 loop: CASSVGGTGYRYGYTF. The CDR3 region has the DNA TGTGCCAGCAGCGTCGGAGGGACAGGGTATCGCTATGGCTACACCTTC. The chain employs TRBV9 and TRBJ1-2; 9 bases line up with TRBD1. There are 16 residues in the CDR3. The germline V gene encodes CDR1 SGDLS and CDR2 YYNGEE. V dropped 2 bases and J dropped 4; count of bases not matched to a gene: 9.